This T cell receptor (beta chain) was observed in a study of glioma-infiltrating T cells after dendritic cell vaccination. The V gene's germline CDR1 is MRHNA and CDR2 SNTAGT. Trimming shortened V by 0 bases and J by 5 bases, and 13 bases separated the two germline ends. The CDR3 consists of 15 residues. The time point is: after dendritic cell vaccination, including at tumor progression/relapse. Clones were read by immunoSEQ multiplex PCR, and TCRdb kept only the in-frame ones, dropping some. The sample has 100,000 or so clones, 85% to 90% seen once. This specimen consisted of blood, obtained after dendritic cell vaccination. The chain employs TRBV6-4 and TRBJ1-1; a weak D match, TRBD1 (6 bases). The TCR sequence derives from a human donor with glioblastoma. This CDR3 reads CASSDSPGEGTEAFF. DNA for the CDR3: TGTGCCAGCAGTGACTCCCCAGGGGAGGGGACTGAAGCTTTCTTT.